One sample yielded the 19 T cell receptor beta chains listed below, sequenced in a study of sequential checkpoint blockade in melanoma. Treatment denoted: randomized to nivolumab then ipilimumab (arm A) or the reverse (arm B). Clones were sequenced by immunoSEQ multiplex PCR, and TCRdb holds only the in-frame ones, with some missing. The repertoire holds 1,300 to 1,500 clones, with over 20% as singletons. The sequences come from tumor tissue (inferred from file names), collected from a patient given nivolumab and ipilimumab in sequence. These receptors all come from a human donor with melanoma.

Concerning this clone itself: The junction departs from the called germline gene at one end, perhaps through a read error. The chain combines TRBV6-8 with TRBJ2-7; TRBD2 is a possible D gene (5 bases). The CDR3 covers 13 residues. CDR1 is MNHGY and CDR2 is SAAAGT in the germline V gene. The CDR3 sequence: CAISGAAAPEQYF. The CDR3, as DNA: TGTGCCATCAGTGGAGCGGCCGCCCCCGAGCAGTACTTC.

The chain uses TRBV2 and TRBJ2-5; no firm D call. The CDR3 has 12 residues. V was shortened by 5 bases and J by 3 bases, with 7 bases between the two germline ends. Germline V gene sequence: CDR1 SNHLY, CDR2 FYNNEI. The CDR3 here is CASSRAEETQYF. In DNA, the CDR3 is TGTGCCAGCAGTAGGGCAGAAGAGACCCAGTACTTC.

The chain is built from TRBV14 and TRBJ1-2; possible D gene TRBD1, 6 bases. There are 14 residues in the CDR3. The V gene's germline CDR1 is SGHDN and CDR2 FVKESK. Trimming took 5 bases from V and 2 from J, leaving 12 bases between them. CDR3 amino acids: CASSLSQGNYGYTF. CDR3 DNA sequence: TGTGCCAGCAGCTTATCCCAGGGGAACTATGGCTACACCTTC.

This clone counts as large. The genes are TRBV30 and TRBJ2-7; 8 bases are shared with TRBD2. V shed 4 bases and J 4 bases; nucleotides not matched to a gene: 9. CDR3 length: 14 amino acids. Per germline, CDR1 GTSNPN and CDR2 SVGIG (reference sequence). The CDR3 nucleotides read TGTGCCTGGACCCACGGGGGGGGCGGGTACGAGCAGTACTTC. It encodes CAWTHGGGGYEQYF.

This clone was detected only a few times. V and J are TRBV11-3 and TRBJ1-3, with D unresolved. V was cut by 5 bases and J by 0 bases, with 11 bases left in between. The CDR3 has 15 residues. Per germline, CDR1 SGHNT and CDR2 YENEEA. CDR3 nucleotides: TGTGCCAGCAGCCCAGCACCCGGCTCTGGAAACACCATATATTTT. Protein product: CASSPAPGSGNTIYF.

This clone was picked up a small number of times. CDR3 nucleotides: TGTGCCAGCTCACCAGTGGGTGGGACAGCCAGGATTGAAGCTTTCTTT. It translates to CASSPVGGTARIEAFF. This chain uses TRBV18 with TRBJ1-1; 7 nucleotides align to TRBD1. The CDR3 is made up of 16 amino acids. V trimming: 2 bases; J trimming: 7 bases; junction bases outside the gene matches: 13. Germline CDR1 and CDR2: KGHSH and LQKENI.

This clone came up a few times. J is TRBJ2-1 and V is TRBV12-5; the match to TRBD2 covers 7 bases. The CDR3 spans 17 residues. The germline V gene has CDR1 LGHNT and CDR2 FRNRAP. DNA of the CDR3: TGTGCCAGCACATTAAGACTAGCCCGCTCCCCCTACAATGAGCAGTTCTTC. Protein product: CASTLRLARSPYNEQFF. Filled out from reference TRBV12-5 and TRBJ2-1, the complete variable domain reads DARVTQTPRHKVTEMGQEVTMRCQPILGHNTVFWYRQTMMQGLELLAYFRNRAPLDDSGMPKDRFSAEMPDATLATLKIQPSEPRDSAVYFCASTLRLARSPYNEQFFGPGTRLTVL.

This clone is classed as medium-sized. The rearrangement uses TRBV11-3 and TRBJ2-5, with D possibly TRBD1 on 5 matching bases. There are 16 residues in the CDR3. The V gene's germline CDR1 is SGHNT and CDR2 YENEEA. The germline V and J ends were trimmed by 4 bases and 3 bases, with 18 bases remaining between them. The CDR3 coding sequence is TGTGCCAGCAGCTGGGGCTATGGGCGTAAAGAAGAGACCCAGTACTTC. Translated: CASSWGYGRKEETQYF.

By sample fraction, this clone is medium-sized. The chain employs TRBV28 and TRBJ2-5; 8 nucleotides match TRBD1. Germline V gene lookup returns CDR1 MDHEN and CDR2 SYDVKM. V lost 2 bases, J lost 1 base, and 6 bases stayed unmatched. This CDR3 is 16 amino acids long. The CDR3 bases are TGTGCCAGCAGTTTACTCGGGACAGGCGTCCAAGAGACCCAGTACTTC. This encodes CASSLLGTGVQETQYF. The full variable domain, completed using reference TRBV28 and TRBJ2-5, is DVKVTQSSRYLVKRTGEKVFLECVQDMDHENMFWYRQDPGLGLRLIYFSYDVKMKEKGDIPEGYSVSREKKERFSLILESASTNQTSMYLCASSLLGTGVQETQYFGPGTRLLVL.

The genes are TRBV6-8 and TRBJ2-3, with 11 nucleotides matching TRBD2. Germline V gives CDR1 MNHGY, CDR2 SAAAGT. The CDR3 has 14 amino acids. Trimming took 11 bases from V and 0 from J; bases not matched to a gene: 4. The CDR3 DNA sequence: TGTGCCGCACGACTAGCGGGAAGCACAGATACGCAGTATTTT. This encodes CAARLAGSTDTQYF.

CDR3 amino acids: CAWGRQVNTQYF. In nucleotides, the CDR3 is TGTGCCTGGGGGAGACAGGTTAATACGCAGTATTTT. The chain couples TRBV30 to TRBJ2-3, with D perhaps TRBD1 (6 bases). Germline-derived CDR1 and CDR2 are GTSNPN and SVGIG (reference sequence). The CDR3 loop spans 12 amino acids. V was shortened by 5 bases and J by 7 bases, with 13 bases between the two germline ends.

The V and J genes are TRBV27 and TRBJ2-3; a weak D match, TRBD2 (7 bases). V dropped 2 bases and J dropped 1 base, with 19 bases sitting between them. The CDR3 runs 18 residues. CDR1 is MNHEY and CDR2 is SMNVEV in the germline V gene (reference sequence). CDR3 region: CASSLPAGREGGTDTQYF. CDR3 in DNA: TGTGCCAGCAGTTTACCCGCCGGCAGGGAGGGGGGCACAGATACGCAGTATTTT.

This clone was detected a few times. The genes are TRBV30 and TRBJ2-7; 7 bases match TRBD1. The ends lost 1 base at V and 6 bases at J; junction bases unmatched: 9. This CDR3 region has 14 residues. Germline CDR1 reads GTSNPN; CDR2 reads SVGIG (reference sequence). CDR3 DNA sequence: TGTGCCTGGAGTGCGACAGGGTCAGGGATCGAGCAGTACTTC. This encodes CAWSATGSGIEQYF.

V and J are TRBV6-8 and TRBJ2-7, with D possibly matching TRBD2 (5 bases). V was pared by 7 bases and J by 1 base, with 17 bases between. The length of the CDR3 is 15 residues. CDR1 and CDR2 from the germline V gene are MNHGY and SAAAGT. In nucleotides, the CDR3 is TGTGCCAGCACAGACGGAAGCAGCGGATCCTACGAGCAGTACTTC. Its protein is CASTDGSSGSYEQYF.

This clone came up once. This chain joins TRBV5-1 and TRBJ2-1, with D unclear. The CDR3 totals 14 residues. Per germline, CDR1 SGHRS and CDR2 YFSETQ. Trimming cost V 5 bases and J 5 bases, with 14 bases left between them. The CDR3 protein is CASRDLGIDNEQFF. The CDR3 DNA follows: TGCGCCAGCAGGGATTTGGGGATTGACAATGAGCAGTTCTTC.

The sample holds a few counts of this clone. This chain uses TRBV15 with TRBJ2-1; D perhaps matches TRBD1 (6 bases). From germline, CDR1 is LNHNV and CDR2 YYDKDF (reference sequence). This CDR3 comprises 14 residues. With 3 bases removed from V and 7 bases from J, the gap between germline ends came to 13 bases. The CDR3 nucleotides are TGTGCCACCAGCAGTAGACAGGTCAGGAATGAGCAGTTCTTC. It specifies CATSSRQVRNEQFF.

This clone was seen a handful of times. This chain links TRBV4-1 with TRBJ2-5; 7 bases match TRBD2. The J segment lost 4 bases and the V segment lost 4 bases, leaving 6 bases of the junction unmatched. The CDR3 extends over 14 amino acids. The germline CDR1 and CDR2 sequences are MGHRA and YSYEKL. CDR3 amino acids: CASSLPTSTETQYF. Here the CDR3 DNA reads TGCGCCAGCAGCCTCCCGACTAGCACAGAGACCCAGTACTTC.

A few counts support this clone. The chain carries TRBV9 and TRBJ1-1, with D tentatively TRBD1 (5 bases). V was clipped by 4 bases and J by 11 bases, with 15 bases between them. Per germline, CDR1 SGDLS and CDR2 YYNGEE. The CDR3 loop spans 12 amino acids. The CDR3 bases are TGTGCCAGCAGCCCGGGGGGAACCGGGGCTTTCTTT. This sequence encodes CASSPGGTGAFF.

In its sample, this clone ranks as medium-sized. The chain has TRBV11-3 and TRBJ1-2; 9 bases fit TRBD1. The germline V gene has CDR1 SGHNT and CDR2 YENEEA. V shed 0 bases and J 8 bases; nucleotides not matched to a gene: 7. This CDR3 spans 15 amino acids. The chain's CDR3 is CASSLERTGVTGYTF. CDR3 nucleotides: TGTGCCAGCAGCTTAGAGAGGACAGGGGTGACGGGCTACACCTTC.